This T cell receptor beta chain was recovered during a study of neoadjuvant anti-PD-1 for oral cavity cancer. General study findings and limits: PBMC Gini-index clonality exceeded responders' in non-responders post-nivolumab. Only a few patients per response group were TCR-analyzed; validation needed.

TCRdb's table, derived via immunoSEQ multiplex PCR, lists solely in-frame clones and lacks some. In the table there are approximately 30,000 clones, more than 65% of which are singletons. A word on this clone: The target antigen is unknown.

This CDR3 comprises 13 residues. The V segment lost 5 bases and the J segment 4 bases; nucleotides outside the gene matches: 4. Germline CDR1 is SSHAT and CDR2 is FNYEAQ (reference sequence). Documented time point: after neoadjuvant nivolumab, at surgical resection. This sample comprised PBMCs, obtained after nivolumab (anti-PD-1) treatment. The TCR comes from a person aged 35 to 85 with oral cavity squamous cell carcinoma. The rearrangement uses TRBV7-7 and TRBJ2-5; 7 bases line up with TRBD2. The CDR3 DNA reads TGTGCCAGCAGCCAACTAGCGTTAGAGACCCAGTACTTC. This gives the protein CASSQLALETQYF.